Following are 23 T cell receptor beta chains from one sample sequenced in a study of shared clonotypes between healthy human individuals (dated by TCRdb to 2020 to 2022). Receptors were amplified or captured by the immunoSEQ multiplex PCR assay. TCRdb's version of the immuneACCESS table is confined to in-frame rearrangements and falls short of the full clone set. An unresolved V gene accounts for under half of the shortfall where checked; the remainder is of unknown origin. For this sample the table gives about 1 million clones, of which about three quarters were detected only once. The ten largest clones capture less than 1.5% of the sample. The sample comprised memory CD4+ T cells sorted from blood. Read against the paper, the sample's cell subset or site label means: CD45RA-negative fraction. The receptor set was obtained from a man younger than 35 in good health.

This chain uses TRBV7-9 with TRBJ2-2, with D possibly TRBD1 on 6 matching bases. This CDR3 is 14 amino acids long. The V and J ends lost 4 bases and 1 base respectively, with 7 bases between them. Germline values: CDR1 SEHNR, CDR2 FQNEAQ (reference sequence). The CDR3 DNA reads as TGTGCCAGCAGCTCGGGACAGAACACCGGGGAGCTGTTTTTT. Residues: CASSSGQNTGELFF.

The gene calls are TRBV7-2 and TRBJ2-7; a weak D match, TRBD2 (6 bases). The CDR3 contains 15 residues. Germline V lookup: CDR1 SGHTA, CDR2 FQGNSA. V lost 5 bases and J lost 0, with 14 bases in between. CDR3 nucleotides: TGTGCCAGCAGCGCCGACGGGGGTGGCTCCTACGAGCAGTACTTC. Its translation: CASSADGGGSYEQYF. Full variable domain (outside the CDR3, taken from reference TRBV7-2 and TRBJ2-7): GAGVSQSPSNKVTEKGKDVELRCDPISGHTALYWYRQSLGQGLEFLIYFQGNSAPDKSGLPSDRFSAERTGGSVSTLTIQRTQQEDSAVYLCASSADGGGSYEQYFGPGTRLTVT.

The chain links TRBV5-5 to TRBJ1-4, with D hard to call. Germline CDR1 SGHKS, CDR2 YYEKEE (reference sequence). CDR3 length: 14 residues. V dropped 3 bases and J dropped 6 bases, with 12 bases sitting between them. The DNA for the CDR3 is TGTGCCAGCAGCTCGTCCGGATCCTATGAAAAACTGTTTTTT. Protein sequence: CASSSSGSYEKLFF.

As regards this clone: The same CDR3 also results from other DNA sequences found in this sample. The rearrangement joins TRBV18 to TRBJ1-3, with D hard to call. V was pared by 4 bases and J by 0 bases, with 4 bases between. CDR1 KGHSH and CDR2 LQKENI come from the germline V gene. CDR3 size: 13 residues. The CDR3 protein is CASSQGSGNTIYF. As DNA, the CDR3 is TGTGCCAGCTCACAGGGCTCTGGAAACACCATATATTTT.

This clone was seen a few times. The chain carries TRBV5-5 and TRBJ2-3, with D tentatively TRBD1 (6 bases). Trimming stripped 5 bases from V and 2 bases from J, with 12 bases between. Germline V lookup: CDR1 SGHKS, CDR2 YYEKEE (reference sequence). The CDR3 contains 14 residues. CDR3 sequence (DNA): TGTGCCAGCAGTTTCGGACAGTCCACAGATACGCAGTATTTT. Protein sequence: CASSFGQSTDTQYF.

This clone turned up a few times. This rearrangement joins TRBV7-2 to TRBJ2-1, with 8 bases aligning to TRBD2. The V segment lost 8 bases and the J segment 7 bases; nucleotides outside the gene matches: 4. The CDR3 runs to 12 residues. Germline V gene data show CDR1 as SGHTA and CDR2 as FQGNSA. CDR3 coding DNA: TGTGCCAGCCGGAGACTAGCGAATGAGCAGTTCTTC. Translating gives CASRRLANEQFF.

The chain joins TRBV6-1 to TRBJ2-5, with TRBD1 as a possible D gene (5 bases). The better agreement between TRBJ2-7 and the DNA end casts doubt on the J call. From germline, CDR1 is MNHNS and CDR2 SASEGT. This CDR3 is 14 amino acids long. CDR3 DNA sequence: TGTGCCAGCACCTTACACAGGAGCTCCTACGAGCAGTACTTC. Translated, it gives CASTLHRSSYEQYF.

The DNA for the CDR3 is TGTGCCACCAGCAGAGGGGAAGGGGAGCAGTACTTC. It is translated as CATSRGEGEQYF. The chain recombines TRBV15 with TRBJ2-7; no reliable D call. The CDR3 is made up of 12 amino acids. Germline loops: CDR1 LNHNV, CDR2 YYDKDF (reference sequence). Trimming shortened V by 1 base and J by 7 bases, and 8 bases separated the two germline ends.

As to this clone: This specimen includes other DNA sequences encoding the same CDR3. The gene calls are TRBV18 and TRBJ2-7; D tentatively reads TRBD1 or TRBD2 (7 bases each). CDR3 length: 13 amino acids. The V end was cut by 3 bases, the J end by 4 bases, with 10 bases between. Germline CDR1 KGHSH, CDR2 LQKENI. This CDR3 is CASSPQGGYEQYF. The DNA for the CDR3 is TGTGCCAGCTCACCCCAGGGGGGGTACGAGCAGTACTTC.

The genes are TRBV4-3 and TRBJ2-1; 12 positions match TRBD2. Looked up from germline, CDR1 is LGHNA and CDR2 is YSLEER. This CDR3 is built from 18 residues. V was pared by 3 bases and J by 4 bases, with 10 bases of the junction left unmatched. Here the CDR3 DNA reads TGCGCCAGCAGCCACCGCCTAGCGGGAGGGCCGCTGTACAATGAGCAGTTCTTC. Protein: CASSHRLAGGPLYNEQFF.

The CDR3 bases are TGTGCCAGCAGCTTAGGACTAGCGGGGGGGATCCATGAGCAGTTCTTC. Encoded protein: CASSLGLAGGIHEQFF. The rearrangement links TRBV11-2 to TRBJ2-1; 14 nucleotides agree with TRBD2. The V gene's germline CDR1 is SGHAT and CDR2 FQNNGV. This CDR3 contains 16 residues. V lost 1 base and J lost 8; bases outside the gene matches: 4.

Concerning this clone itself: A far larger clone lies a single base away; this is likely a read error. The rearrangement joins TRBV28 to TRBJ2-7, with unresolved D. The CDR3 length is 15 residues. From germline, CDR1 is MDHEN and CDR2 SYDVKM. Trimming shortened V by 7 bases and J by 4 bases, and 20 bases separated the two germline ends. CDR3 coding DNA: TGTGCCAGCACCTCAACCGCCTCCCAGGTATACGAGCAGTACTTC. This codes for CASTSTASQVYEQYF.

Details on this clone: One base separates it from a far larger clone, so it is likely a read error. Other nucleotide sequences from this sample produce the same CDR3. The chain links TRBV7-3 to TRBJ2-2; D ambiguous. The CDR3 totals 12 residues. V gave up 4 bases and J gave up 3 bases, with 3 bases separating them. In germline, CDR1 is SGHTA, CDR2 FQGTGA. CDR3 residues: CASSSDTGELFF. Written as DNA, the CDR3 is TGTGCCAGCAGCTCCGACACCGGGGAGCTGTTTTTT. Full variable domain (missing parts from reference TRBV7-3 and TRBJ2-2): GAGVSQTPSNKVTEKGKYVELRCDPISGHTALYWYRQSLGQGPEFLIYFQGTGAADDSGLPNDRFFAVRPEGSVSTLKIQRTERGDSAVYLCASSSDTGELFFGEGSRLTVL.

This clone has a handful of counts. CDR3 residues: CASRTNSPLHF. The DNA of the CDR3 is TGTGCCAGCAGAACTAATTCACCCCTCCACTTT. J is TRBJ1-6 and V is TRBV28, with unresolved D. Germline CDR1 MDHEN, CDR2 SYDVKM. V lost 6 bases, J lost 6 bases, and 3 bases lay in between. This CDR3 region has 11 residues.

On this clone: Other DNA sequences in this specimen translate into the identical CDR3. CDR3 DNA: TGTGCCAGCAGCCTGTCTACCTCCTACAATGAGCAGTTCTTC. It translates to CASSLSTSYNEQFF. The chain is built from TRBV7-9 and TRBJ2-1, with D unresolved. CDR1 SEHNR and CDR2 FQNEAQ come from the germline V gene (reference sequence). The germline V and J ends were trimmed by 5 bases and 0 bases, with 8 bases remaining between them. This CDR3 has 14 residues.

This clone was seen only once. V gene TRBV4-1 combines with J gene TRBJ1-2; D may be TRBD1 (5 bases). The CDR3 has 14 residues. The ends were cut back, 4 bases at V and 8 bases at J, with 17 bases in the middle. Germline values: CDR1 MGHRA, CDR2 YSYEKL. The CDR3 DNA sequence: TGCGCCAGCAGCCTAGATCCAGGGACTAAAGGCTACACCTTC. Translation: CASSLDPGTKGYTF.

Comments on this clone: The sample contains more than one DNA sequence encoding this CDR3. The chain links TRBV19 to TRBJ2-1, with 8 nucleotides matching TRBD1. This CDR3 has 15 amino acids. Germline CDR1 and CDR2: LNHDA and SQIVND (reference sequence). The J segment lost 0 bases and the V segment lost 4 bases, leaving 2 bases of the junction unmatched. The CDR3: CASSTGTGSYNEQFF. The DNA of the CDR3 is TGTGCCAGTAGTACCGGGACAGGCTCCTACAATGAGCAGTTCTTC.

The chain has TRBV9 and TRBJ2-1, with a possible D match to TRBD2 (6 bases). The CDR3 runs to 14 residues. The V gene's germline CDR1 is SGDLS and CDR2 YYNGEE. Trimming removed 4 bases at V and 2 bases at J, with 10 bases between. Written as DNA, the CDR3 is TGTGCCAGCAGCCTCGGAGGGACCTACAATGAGCAGTTCTTC. Protein sequence: CASSLGGTYNEQFF.

This chain links TRBV5-4 with TRBJ2-3; TRBD2 matches at 7 bases. The germline gives CDR1 SGHNT, CDR2 YYREEE (reference sequence). V lost 6 bases and J lost 1; bases outside the gene matches: 8. The CDR3 spans 15 residues. The DNA for the CDR3 is TGTGCCAGCACAGTTGGTACTAGCGGCACAGATACGCAGTATTTT. It encodes CASTVGTSGTDTQYF.

The V and J genes are TRBV6-6 and TRBJ2-6; D ambiguous. V lost 4 bases, J lost 0 bases, and 7 bases lay in between. The CDR3 is 15 residues long. Germline-derived CDR1 and CDR2 are MNHNY and SVGAGI (reference sequence). The CDR3 sequence is CASSSLGSGANVLTF. CDR3 bases: TGTGCCAGCAGTTCCCTAGGCTCTGGGGCCAACGTCCTGACTTTC.

The chain has TRBV20-1 and TRBJ2-7, with D uncertain. This CDR3 contains 11 residues. Germline CDR1 reads DFQATT; CDR2 reads SNEGSKA (reference sequence). V shed 3 bases and J shed 5 bases, with 8 bases lying between them. As DNA, the CDR3 is TGCAGTGCTAGTTCGTCGGACGAGCAGTACTTC. As protein: CSASSSDEQYF.

On this clone itself: Other DNA sequences in the same sample also yield this CDR3. The chain uses TRBV15 and TRBJ2-7, with TRBD1 matching over 8 bases. This CDR3 spans 15 amino acids. V shed 0 bases and J 1 base; nucleotides not matched to a gene: 2. Germline V lookup: CDR1 LNHNV, CDR2 YYDKDF (reference sequence). CDR3 loop: CATSRDRDRSYEQYF. The CDR3 region has the DNA TGTGCCACCAGCAGAGATCGGGACAGGTCCTACGAGCAGTACTTC.

The chain carries TRBV18 and TRBJ1-4; D is unclear. The CDR3 contains 15 residues. V gave up 3 bases and J gave up 8 bases, with 16 bases separating them. Germline CDR1 is KGHSH and CDR2 is LQKENI. This chain's CDR3 is CASSPRVEVGEKLFF. CDR3 in DNA: TGTGCCAGCTCACCTAGGGTCGAGGTGGGGGAAAAACTGTTTTTT.